This T cell receptor (beta chain) originates from a study of blood T cell repertoires in COVID-19. Study-wide context: COVID-19 samples, acute and convalescent, were from the United States, Italy and Spain. PBMCs, B-cell-depleted T cells, or T cells were the source of the cDNA or gDNA that made up the material.

This clone has only one observation. In the original workflow: Estimated nucleated cell counts came from reference gene primer amplification. Profiling relied on immunoSEQ multiplex PCR, and the TCRdb table lists in-frame clones only, not all of them. Clonal size and the V and J genes are those of that table, whereas D and trimming came from the DNA. Of 150,000 to 200,000 clones in the sample, 65% to 90% were seen once. Sequencing was carried out using peripheral blood. This sequence originates from a man between 60 and 75 years old with acute or convalescent COVID-19.

The CDR3 spells CASSYSPPTGQPQHF. The CDR3, as DNA: TGTGCCAGCAGTTACTCTCCCCCAACGGGTCAGCCCCAGCATTTT. The chain links TRBV6-6 to TRBJ1-5; no reliable D call. Germline CDR1 MNHNY, CDR2 SVGAGI (reference sequence). Trimming left V 0 bases short and J 6 bases short, with 12 bases between. The CDR3 consists of 15 residues.